This T cell receptor (beta chain) was identified during a study of regulatory T cells in long-lasting Graves disease. Germline V lookup: CDR1 ENHRY, CDR2 SYGVKD. With V trimmed by 4 bases and J by 5 bases, 11 bases remained unmatched. This CDR3 is built from 16 residues. Arm-PCR of CDR3 regions with iRepertoire HTBI primers generated TCR beta libraries. Original data processing: Identified across the samples were 55 to 75 TRBV segments and 14 TRBJ segments. MiXCR, applied by TCRdb to the multiplex PCR reads, yields one record per CDR3 protein. These V and J calls rely on TCRdb rather than the paper's analysis. The sample carries about 660,000 distinct CDR3 sequences, about 30% recorded once. Time point meaning: persistent/refractory GD, antithyroid drugs over 5 years with positive TRAb. Scientists built the TCR library using RNA that was extracted from PBMCs.

This receptor was identified in a female donor with Graves disease. This specimen was peripheral blood mononuclear cells (PBMCs), taken when the disease was refractory, from a patient treated with antithyroid drugs. The V gene is TRBV10-3, the J gene TRBJ2-5; 9 bases align to TRBD2. CDR3 nucleotides: TGTGCCATCAGTGCGGGGGGCGGGAGGGCCCAGGAGACCCAGTACTTC. It is translated as CAISAGGGRAQETQYF.